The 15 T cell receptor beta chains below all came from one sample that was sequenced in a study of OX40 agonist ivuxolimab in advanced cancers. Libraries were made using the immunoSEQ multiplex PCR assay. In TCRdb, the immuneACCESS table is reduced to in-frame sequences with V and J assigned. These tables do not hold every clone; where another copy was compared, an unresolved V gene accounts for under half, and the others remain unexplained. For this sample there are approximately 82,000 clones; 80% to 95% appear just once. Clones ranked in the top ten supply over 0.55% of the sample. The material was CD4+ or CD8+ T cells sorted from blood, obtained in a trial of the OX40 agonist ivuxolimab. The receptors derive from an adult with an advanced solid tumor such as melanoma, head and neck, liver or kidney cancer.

This chain's CDR3 is CASSWTGLSSGNTIYF. The CDR3 DNA reads as TGTGCCAGCAGCTGGACAGGGCTCTCCTCTGGAAACACCATATATTTT. The rearrangement links TRBV7-2 to TRBJ1-3, with 8 bases identical to TRBD1. Germline values: CDR1 SGHTA, CDR2 FQGNSA. V dropped 4 bases and J dropped 0; count of bases not matched to a gene: 5. The CDR3 is 16 amino acids.

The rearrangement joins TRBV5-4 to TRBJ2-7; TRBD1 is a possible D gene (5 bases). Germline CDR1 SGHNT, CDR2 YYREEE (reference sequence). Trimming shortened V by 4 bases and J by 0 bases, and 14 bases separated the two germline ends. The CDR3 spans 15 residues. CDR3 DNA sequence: TGTGCCAGCAGCCGTGGACACCCCGGCTCCTACGAGCAGTACTTC. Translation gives CASSRGHPGSYEQYF. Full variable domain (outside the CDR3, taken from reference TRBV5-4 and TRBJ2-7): ETGVTQSPTHLIKTRGQQVTLRCSSQSGHNTVSWYQQALGQGPQFIFQYYREEENGRGNFPPRFSGLQFPNYSSELNVNALELDDSALYLCASSRGHPGSYEQYFGPGTRLTVT.

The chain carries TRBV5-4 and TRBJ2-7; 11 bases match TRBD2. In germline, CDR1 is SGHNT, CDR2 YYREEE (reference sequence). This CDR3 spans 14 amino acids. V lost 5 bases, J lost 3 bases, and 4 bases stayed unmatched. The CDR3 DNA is TGTGCCAGCAGGACGGGACTAGCGGACTACGAGCAGTACTTC. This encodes CASRTGLADYEQYF.

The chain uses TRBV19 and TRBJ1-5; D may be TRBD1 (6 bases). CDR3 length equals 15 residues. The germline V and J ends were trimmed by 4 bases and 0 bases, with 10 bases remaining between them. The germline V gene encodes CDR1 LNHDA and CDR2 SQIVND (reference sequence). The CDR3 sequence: CASSRTVYSNQPQHF. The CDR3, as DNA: TGTGCCAGTAGTAGGACAGTTTATAGCAATCAGCCCCAGCATTTT.

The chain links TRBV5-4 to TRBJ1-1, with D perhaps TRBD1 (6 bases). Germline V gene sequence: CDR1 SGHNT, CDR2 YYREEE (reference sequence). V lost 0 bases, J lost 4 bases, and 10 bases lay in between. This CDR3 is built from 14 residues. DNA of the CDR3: TGTGCCAGCAGCTTGGGTCAGGGGCGCACTGAAGCTTTCTTT. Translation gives CASSLGQGRTEAFF.

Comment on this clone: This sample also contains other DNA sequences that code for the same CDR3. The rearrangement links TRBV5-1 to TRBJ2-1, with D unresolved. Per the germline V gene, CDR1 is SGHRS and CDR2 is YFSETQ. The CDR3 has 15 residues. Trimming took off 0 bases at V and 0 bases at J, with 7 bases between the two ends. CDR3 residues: CASSLVVSSYNEQFF. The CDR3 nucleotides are TGCGCCAGCAGCTTGGTGGTTAGCTCCTACAATGAGCAGTTCTTC.

CDR3 loop: CASSSTYEQYF. CDR3 nucleotide sequence: TGCGCCAGCAGCAGCACCTACGAGCAGTACTTC. V gene TRBV5-1 combines with J gene TRBJ2-5, with unresolved D. The J call may be in error: the DNA end matches TRBJ2-7 better. Germline V gene sequence: CDR1 SGHRS, CDR2 YFSETQ. The CDR3 covers 11 residues.

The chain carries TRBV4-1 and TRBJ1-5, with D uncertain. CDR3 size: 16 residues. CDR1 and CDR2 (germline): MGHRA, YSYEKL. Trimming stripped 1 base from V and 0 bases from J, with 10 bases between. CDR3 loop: CASSQVLTDSNQPQHF. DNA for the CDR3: TGCGCCAGCAGCCAAGTATTGACGGATAGCAATCAGCCCCAGCATTTT.

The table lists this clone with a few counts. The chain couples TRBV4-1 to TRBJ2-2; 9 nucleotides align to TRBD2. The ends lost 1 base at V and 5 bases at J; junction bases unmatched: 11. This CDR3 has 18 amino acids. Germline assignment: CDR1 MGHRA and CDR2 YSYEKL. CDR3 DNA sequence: TGCGCCAGCAGCCAAGTCGGGTCTAGCGGGGCATATACCGGGGAGCTGTTTTTT. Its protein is CASSQVGSSGAYTGELFF.

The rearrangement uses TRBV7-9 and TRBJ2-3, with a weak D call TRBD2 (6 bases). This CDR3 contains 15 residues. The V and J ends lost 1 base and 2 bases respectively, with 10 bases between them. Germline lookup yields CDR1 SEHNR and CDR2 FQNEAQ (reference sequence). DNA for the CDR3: TGTGCCAGCAGCTTAGTGGGGACTGACACAGATACGCAGTATTTT. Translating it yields CASSLVGTDTDTQYF. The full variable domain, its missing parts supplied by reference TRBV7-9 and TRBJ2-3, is DTGVSQNPRHKITKRGQNVTFRCDPISEHNRLYWYRQTLGQGPEFLTYFQNEAQLEKSRLLSDRFSAERPKGSFSTLEIQRTEQGDSAMYLCASSLVGTDTDTQYFGPGTRLTVL.

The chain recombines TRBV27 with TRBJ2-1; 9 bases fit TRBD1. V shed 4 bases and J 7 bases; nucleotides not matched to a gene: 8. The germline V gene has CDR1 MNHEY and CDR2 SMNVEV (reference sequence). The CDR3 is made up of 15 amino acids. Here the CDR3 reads CASSYYRGRGNEQFF. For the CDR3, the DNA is TGTGCCAGCAGTTATTACAGGGGGCGGGGTAATGAGCAGTTCTTC.

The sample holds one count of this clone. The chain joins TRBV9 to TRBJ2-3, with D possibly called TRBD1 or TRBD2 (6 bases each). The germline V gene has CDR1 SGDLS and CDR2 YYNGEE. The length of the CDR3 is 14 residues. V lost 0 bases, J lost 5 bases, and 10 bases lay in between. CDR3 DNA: TGTGCCAGCAGCGTAGCCGGGGGCGGAGATACGCAGTATTTT. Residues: CASSVAGGGDTQYF. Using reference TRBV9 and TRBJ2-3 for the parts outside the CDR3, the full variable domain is DSGVTQTPKHLITATGQRVTLRCSPRSGDLSVYWYQQSLDQGLQFLIQYYNGEERAKGNILERFSAQQFPDLHSELNLSSLELGDSALYFCASSVAGGGDTQYFGPGTRLTVL.

The CDR3: CASSSQAGTGAPQHF. The CDR3 DNA reads TGTGCCAGCAGCAGCCAAGCCGGGACAGGGGCGCCCCAGCATTTT. The chain combines TRBV11-2 with TRBJ1-5; 10 bases are a match to TRBD1. The CDR3 loop spans 15 amino acids. Per the germline V gene, CDR1 is SGHAT and CDR2 is FQNNGV. Trimming removed 5 bases from V and 9 bases from J; junction bases left unmatched: 10.

The CDR3 region has the DNA TGCGCCAGCAGTGAGTCGATGGGACTAGCGGGAACAGATACGCAGTATTTT. It specifies CASSESMGLAGTDTQYF. The chain is built from TRBV10-1 and TRBJ2-3, with 13 bases lining up with TRBD2. The CDR3 covers 17 residues. Trimming cost V 0 bases and J 3 bases; bases outside gene matches: 3. Germline V gene sequence: CDR1 WNHNN, CDR2 SYGVQD (reference sequence).

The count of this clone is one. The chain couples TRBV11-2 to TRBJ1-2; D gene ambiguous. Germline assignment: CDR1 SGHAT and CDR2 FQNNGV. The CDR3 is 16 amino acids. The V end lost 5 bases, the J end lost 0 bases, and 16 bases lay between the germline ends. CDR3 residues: CASSLALRGANYGYTF. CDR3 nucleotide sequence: TGTGCCAGCAGCCTCGCGCTCCGAGGAGCTAACTATGGCTACACCTTC.